The 11 T cell receptor beta chains below all came from one sample that was sequenced in a study of human T cells and chemical hapten exposure. As to time point: pre-sensitization, week 0. As for treatment: therapeutic diphenylcyclopropenone sensitization with weekly scalp DPC. TCRdb itself ran the RACE reads through MiXCR, one entry per CDR3 protein. Of more than 55,000 distinct CDR3 sequences listed, around 10% are singletons. The specimen was whole blood, collected in connection with sensitization to the hapten diphenylcyclopropenone (DPC). These receptors were obtained from a woman in her forties with alopecia areata. Some clones in this sample may be carry-over from other donors' samples.

This clonotype appeared many times. The chain recombines TRBV2 with TRBJ2-7, with D unresolved. Trimming took off 5 bases at V and 4 bases at J, with 9 bases between the two ends. The CDR3 runs to 12 residues. The germline V gene encodes CDR1 SNHLY and CDR2 FYNNEI. The CDR3 sequence: CASSINDYEQYF. As DNA, the CDR3 is TGTGCCAGCAGTATAAACGATTACGAGCAGTACTTC.

This clonotype came up many times. This chain links TRBV7-8 with TRBJ2-4; 7 bases are a match to TRBD1. V was pared by 3 bases and J by 8 bases, with 7 bases of the junction left unmatched. Germline V gives CDR1 SGHVS, CDR2 FQNEAQ. This CDR3 spans 14 amino acids. CDR3 sequence: CASSFGQVGDIQYF. The CDR3 coding sequence is TGTGCCAGCAGCTTCGGACAGGTGGGAGACATTCAGTACTTC. Full variable domain (missing parts from reference TRBV7-8 and TRBJ2-4): GAGVSQSPRYKVAKRGQDVALRCDPISGHVSLFWYQQALGQGPEFLTYFQNEAQLDKSGLPSDRFFAERPEGSVSTLKIQRTQQEDSAVYLCASSFGQVGDIQYFGAGTRLSVL.

Many counts were recorded for this clonotype. The J gene is TRBJ1-5, the V gene TRBV6-6; D uncertain. Trimming stripped 4 bases from V and 7 bases from J, with 5 bases between. CDR1 is MNHNY and CDR2 is SVGAGI in the germline V gene (reference sequence). The CDR3 consists of 11 residues. Written as DNA, the CDR3 is TGTGCCAGCAGTTCAGGACAGCCCCAGCATTTT. Translating gives CASSSGQPQHF.

This clonotype qualifies as medium-sized. The chain is built from TRBV20-1 and TRBJ2-7; D remains unclear. V gave up 6 bases and J gave up 1 base, with 7 bases separating them. CDR1 and CDR2 from the germline V gene are DFQATT and SNEGSKA (reference sequence). This CDR3 has 11 residues. This chain's CDR3 is CSARTSYEQYF. CDR3 sequence (DNA): TGCAGTGCCCGTACGTCCTACGAGCAGTACTTC.

This clonotype has only a few counts. V and J are TRBV14 and TRBJ2-7, with D possibly TRBD2 on 6 matching bases. V lost 1 base and J lost 3, with 13 bases in between. The germline CDR1 and CDR2 sequences are SGHDN and FVKESK. The CDR3 contains 15 residues. The CDR3 DNA is TGTGCCAGCAGCCAAGGCTTGGGGGGTTACTACGAGCAGTACTTC. This encodes CASSQGLGGYYEQYF. Looking up the rest from reference TRBV14 and TRBJ2-7 gives the full variable domain: EAGVTQFPSHSVIEKGQTVTLRCDPISGHDNLYWYRRVMGKEIKFLLHFVKESKQDESGMPNNRFLAERTGGTYSTLKVQPAELEDSGVYFCASSQGLGGYYEQYFGPGTRLTVT.

The V and J genes are TRBV10-3 and TRBJ2-3, with D unclear. With 4 bases removed from V and 0 bases from J, the gap between germline ends came to 14 bases. This CDR3 is 16 amino acids long. Per germline, CDR1 ENHRY and CDR2 SYGVKD. CDR3 nucleotide sequence: TGTGCCATCAGTGCAGGACCAACATCCAGCACAGATACGCAGTATTTT. Amino acids: CAISAGPTSSTDTQYF.

This clonotype has a count of ten or more. This chain uses TRBV5-5 with TRBJ2-1, with 8 bases identical to TRBD2. Per the germline V gene, CDR1 is SGHKS and CDR2 is YYEKEE (reference sequence). V was pared by 2 bases and J by 3 bases, with 7 bases of the junction left unmatched. CDR3 length: 16 residues. The CDR3 here is CASSFLSGMDYNEQFF. In DNA form, the CDR3 reads TGTGCCAGCAGCTTCCTTAGCGGGATGGACTACAATGAGCAGTTCTTC.

This clonotype was recorded a few times. The chain recombines TRBV20-1 with TRBJ2-3; 7 nucleotides line up with TRBD1. Trimming cost V 2 bases and J 4 bases; bases outside gene matches: 0. CDR3 length equals 12 residues. Germline CDR1 and CDR2: DFQATT and SNEGSKA (reference sequence). The CDR3 DNA reads as TGCAGTGCTAGAAGGGGGCCAGATACGCAGTATTTT. This translates into CSARRGPDTQYF.

This clonotype came up many times. V usage is TRBV7-6 and J usage is TRBJ2-5; D might be TRBD2 (9 bases). Germline-derived CDR1 and CDR2 are SGHVS and FNYEAQ. This CDR3 region has 15 residues. Trimming removed 5 bases from V and 5 bases from J, with 18 bases in between. DNA of the CDR3: TGTGCCAGCAGCCCAGGGGGCGGGAGGGTGGAGACCCAGTACTTC. It is translated as CASSPGGGRVETQYF.

The chain joins TRBV9 to TRBJ2-3; D unresolved. The ends were cut back, 3 bases at V and 4 bases at J, with 9 bases in the middle. The CDR3 extends over 13 amino acids. The germline gives CDR1 SGDLS, CDR2 YYNGEE. As DNA, the CDR3 is TGTGCCAGCAGCGCGCTAGGGCCAGATACGCAGTATTTT. It is translated as CASSALGPDTQYF.

This clonotype was counted only a few times. A junction boundary mismatches the germline segment, possibly from a read error. The chain links TRBV19 to TRBJ2-1, with a possible D match to TRBD1 (6 bases). The CDR3 totals 15 residues. Per germline, CDR1 LNHDA and CDR2 SQIVND (reference sequence). Written as DNA, the CDR3 is TGTGCCAGTAGGATAGACAGGAGCTCCTACAATGAGCAGTTCTTC. Its translation is CASRIDRSSYNEQFF.